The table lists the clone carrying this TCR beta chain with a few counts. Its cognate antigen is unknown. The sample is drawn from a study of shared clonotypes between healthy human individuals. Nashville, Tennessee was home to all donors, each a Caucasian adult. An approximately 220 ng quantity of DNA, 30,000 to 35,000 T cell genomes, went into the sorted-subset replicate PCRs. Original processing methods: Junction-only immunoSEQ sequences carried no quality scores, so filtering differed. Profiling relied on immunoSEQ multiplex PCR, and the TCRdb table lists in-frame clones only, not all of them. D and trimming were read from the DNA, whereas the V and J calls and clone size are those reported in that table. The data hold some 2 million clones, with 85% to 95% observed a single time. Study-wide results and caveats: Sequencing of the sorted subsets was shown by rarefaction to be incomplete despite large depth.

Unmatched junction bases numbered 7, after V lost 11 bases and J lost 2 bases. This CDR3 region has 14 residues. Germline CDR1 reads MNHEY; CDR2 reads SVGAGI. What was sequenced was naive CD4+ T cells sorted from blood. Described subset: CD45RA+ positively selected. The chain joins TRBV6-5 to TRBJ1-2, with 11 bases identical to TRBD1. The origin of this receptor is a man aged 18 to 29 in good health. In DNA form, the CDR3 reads TGTGCCTCCGCGGGGACAGGGGGGAACTATGGCTACACCTTC. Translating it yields CASAGTGGNYGYTF.